This T cell receptor (beta chain) is from a study of shared clonotypes between healthy human individuals. Terminally differentiated effector memory CD45RA+ cells were excluded from the naive CD8 cells, which were CD45RO-negative and positively selected for CCR7. The V end lost 6 bases, the J end lost 8 bases, and 11 bases lay between the germline ends. Germline V gene lookup returns CDR1 MDHEN and CDR2 SYDVKM. CDR3 length equals 12 residues. Sequencing was performed with immunoSEQ multiplex PCR; in TCRdb, only in-frame clones are kept and a portion is missing. This sample has approximately 600,000 clones, with 85% to 95% found just once.

V gene TRBV28 combines with J gene TRBJ2-4, with D uncertain. The receptor was isolated from a woman aged 30 to 39 in good health. The sequencing sample was made of naive CD8+ T cells sorted from blood. Here the CDR3 reads CASRHTADIQYF. The CDR3 DNA reads as TGTGCCAGCAGACATACCGCTGACATTCAGTACTTC.